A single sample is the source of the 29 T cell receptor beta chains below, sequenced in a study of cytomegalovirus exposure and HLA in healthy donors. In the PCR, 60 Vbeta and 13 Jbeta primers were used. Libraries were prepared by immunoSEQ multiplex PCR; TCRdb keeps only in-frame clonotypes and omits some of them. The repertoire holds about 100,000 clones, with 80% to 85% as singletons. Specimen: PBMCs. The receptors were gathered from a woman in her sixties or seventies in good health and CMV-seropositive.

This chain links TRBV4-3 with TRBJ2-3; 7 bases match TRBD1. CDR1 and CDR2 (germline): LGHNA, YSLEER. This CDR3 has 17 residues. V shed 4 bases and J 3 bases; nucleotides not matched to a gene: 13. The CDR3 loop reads CASSLSPQGTGTDTQYF. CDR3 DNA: TGCGCCAGCAGCCTTTCCCCACAGGGGACGGGGACAGATACGCAGTATTTT.

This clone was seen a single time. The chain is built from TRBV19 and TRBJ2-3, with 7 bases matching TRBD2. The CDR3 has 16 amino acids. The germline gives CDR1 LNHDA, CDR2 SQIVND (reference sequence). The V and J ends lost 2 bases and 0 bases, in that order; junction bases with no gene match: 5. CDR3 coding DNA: TGTGCCAGTAGTATAAACGGGAGGCATAGCACAGATACGCAGTATTTT. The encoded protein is CASSINGRHSTDTQYF.

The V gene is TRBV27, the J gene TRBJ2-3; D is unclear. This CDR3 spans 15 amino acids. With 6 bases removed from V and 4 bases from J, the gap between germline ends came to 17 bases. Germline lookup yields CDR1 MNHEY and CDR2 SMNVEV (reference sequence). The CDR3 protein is CASRPVDAAPDTQYF. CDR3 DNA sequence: TGTGCCAGCAGGCCTGTTGATGCAGCGCCAGATACGCAGTATTTT.

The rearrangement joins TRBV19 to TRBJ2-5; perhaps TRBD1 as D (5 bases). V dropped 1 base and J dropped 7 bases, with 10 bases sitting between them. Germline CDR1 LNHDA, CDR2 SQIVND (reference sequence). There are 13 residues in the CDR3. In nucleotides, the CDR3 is TGTGCCAGTAGTATAGTGTTCCAGGGGACCCAGTACTTC. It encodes CASSIVFQGTQYF.

The CDR3 region is CASSLSGAGSYEQYF. CDR3 nucleotides: TGTGCCAGCAGTTTATCGGGAGCTGGGTCCTACGAGCAGTACTTC. The rearrangement links TRBV28 to TRBJ2-5, with D perhaps TRBD2 (6 bases). The tail of the sequence fits TRBJ2-7 better, so the J call may be wrong. Per germline, CDR1 MDHEN and CDR2 SYDVKM. The CDR3 is 15 amino acids.

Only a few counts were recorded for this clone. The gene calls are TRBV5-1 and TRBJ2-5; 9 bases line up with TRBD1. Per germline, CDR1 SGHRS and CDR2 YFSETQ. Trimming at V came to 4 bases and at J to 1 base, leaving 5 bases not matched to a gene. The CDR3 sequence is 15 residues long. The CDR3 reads CASSATGGRQETQYF. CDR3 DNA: TGCGCCAGCAGCGCGACAGGGGGGCGCCAAGAGACCCAGTACTTC.

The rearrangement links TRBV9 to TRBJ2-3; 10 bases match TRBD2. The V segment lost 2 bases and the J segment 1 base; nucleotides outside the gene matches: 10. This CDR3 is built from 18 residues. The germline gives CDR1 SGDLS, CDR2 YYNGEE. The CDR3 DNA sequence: TGTGCCAGCAGCGTGAACGAGCGGGAGGGGTTTGGCACAGATACGCAGTATTTT. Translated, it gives CASSVNEREGFGTDTQYF.

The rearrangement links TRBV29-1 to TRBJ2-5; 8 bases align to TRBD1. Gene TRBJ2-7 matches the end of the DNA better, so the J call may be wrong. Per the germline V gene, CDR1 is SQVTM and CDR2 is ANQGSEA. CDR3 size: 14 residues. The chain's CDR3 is CSVRDRNKYDEQYF. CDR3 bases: TGCAGCGTCCGGGACAGGAATAAGTACGACGAGCAGTACTTC.

In nucleotides, the CDR3 is TGCGCCAGCAGCTCAACAGGGGACCGTAATGAAAAACTGTTTTTT. Protein sequence: CASSSTGDRNEKLFF. The chain links TRBV5-1 to TRBJ1-4; 7 nucleotides line up with TRBD1. V dropped 3 bases and J dropped 4; count of bases not matched to a gene: 6. Germline V gene sequence: CDR1 SGHRS, CDR2 YFSETQ. The CDR3 is made up of 15 amino acids.

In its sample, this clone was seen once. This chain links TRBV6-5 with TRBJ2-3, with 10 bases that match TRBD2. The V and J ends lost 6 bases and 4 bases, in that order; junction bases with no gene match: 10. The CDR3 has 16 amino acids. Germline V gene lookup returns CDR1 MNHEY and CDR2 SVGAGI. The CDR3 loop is CASSYRLAGDPDTQYF. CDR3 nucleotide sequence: TGTGCCAGCAGCTACAGGCTAGCGGGAGACCCAGATACGCAGTATTTT.

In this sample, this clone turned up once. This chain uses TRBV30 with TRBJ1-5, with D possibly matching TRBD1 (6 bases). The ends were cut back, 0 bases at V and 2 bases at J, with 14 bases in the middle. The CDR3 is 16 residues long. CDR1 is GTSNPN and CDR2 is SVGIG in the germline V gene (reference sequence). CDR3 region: CAWSVKGQLGNQPQHF. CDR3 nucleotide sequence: TGTGCCTGGAGTGTAAAAGGACAGTTGGGCAATCAGCCCCAGCATTTT.

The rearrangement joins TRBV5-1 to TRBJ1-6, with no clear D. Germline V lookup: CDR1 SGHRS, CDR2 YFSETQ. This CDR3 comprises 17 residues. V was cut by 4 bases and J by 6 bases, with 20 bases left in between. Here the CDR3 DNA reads TGCGCCAGCAGCCCCGAACCCTTATCTCAGGCTAATTCACCCCTCCACTTT. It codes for CASSPEPLSQANSPLHF.

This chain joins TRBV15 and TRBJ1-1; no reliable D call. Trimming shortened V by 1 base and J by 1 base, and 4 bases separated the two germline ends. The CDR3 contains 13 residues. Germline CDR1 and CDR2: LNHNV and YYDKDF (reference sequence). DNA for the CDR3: TGTGCCACCAGCAGAGTTCAGAACACTGAAGCTTTCTTT. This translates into CATSRVQNTEAFF.

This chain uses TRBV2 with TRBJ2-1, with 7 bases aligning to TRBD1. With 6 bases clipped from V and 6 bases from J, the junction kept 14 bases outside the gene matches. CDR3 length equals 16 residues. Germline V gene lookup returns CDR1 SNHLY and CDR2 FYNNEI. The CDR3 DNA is TGTGCCAGCAGCAGAAGGGGGCTCCAGGAGGCCAATGAGCAGTTCTTC. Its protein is CASSRRGLQEANEQFF. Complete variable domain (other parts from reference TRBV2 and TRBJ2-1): EPEVTQTPSHQVTQMGQEVILRCVPISNHLYFYWYRQILGQKVEFLVSFYNNEISEKSEIFDDQFSVERPDGSNFTLKIRSTKLEDSAMYFCASSRRGLQEANEQFFGPGTRLTVL.

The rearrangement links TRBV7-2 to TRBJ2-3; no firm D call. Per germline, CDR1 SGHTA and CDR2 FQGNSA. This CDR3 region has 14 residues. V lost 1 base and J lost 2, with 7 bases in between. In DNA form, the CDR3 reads TGTGCCAGCAGCTTAGGACTCCCCACAGATACGCAGTATTTT. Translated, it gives CASSLGLPTDTQYF.

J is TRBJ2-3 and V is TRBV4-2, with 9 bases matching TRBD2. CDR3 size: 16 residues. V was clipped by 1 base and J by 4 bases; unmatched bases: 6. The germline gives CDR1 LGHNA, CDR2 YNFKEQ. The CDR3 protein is CASSQVSAGGADTQYF. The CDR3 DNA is TGTGCCAGCAGCCAAGTTTCGGCGGGAGGGGCAGATACGCAGTATTTT.

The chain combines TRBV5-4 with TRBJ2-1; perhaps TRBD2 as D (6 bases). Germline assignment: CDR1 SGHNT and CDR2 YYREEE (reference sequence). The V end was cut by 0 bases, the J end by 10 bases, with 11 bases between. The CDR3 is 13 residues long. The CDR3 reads CASSLDSSAEQFF. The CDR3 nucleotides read TGTGCCAGCAGCTTGGACTCTAGCGCCGAGCAGTTCTTC.

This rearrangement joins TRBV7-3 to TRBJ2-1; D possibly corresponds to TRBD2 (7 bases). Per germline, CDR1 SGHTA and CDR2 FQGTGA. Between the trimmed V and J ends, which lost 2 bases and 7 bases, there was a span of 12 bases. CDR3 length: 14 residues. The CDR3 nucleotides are TGTGCCAGCAGCTTAGGGGGGGGCTTAAATGAGCAGTTCTTC. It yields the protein CASSLGGGLNEQFF.

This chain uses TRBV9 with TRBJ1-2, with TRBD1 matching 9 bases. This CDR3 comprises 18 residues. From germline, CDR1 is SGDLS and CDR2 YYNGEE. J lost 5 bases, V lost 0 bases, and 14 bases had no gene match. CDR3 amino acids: CASSVASGNPTGGYGYTF. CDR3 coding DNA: TGTGCCAGCAGCGTAGCCTCAGGCAATCCGACAGGGGGATATGGCTACACCTTC.

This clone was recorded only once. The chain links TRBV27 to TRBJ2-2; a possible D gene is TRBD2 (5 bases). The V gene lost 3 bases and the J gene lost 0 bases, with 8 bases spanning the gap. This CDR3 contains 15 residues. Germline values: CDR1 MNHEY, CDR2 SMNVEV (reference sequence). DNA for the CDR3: TGTGCCAGCAGTTTTATCGGGACGAACACCGGGGAGCTGTTTTTT. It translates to CASSFIGTNTGELFF.

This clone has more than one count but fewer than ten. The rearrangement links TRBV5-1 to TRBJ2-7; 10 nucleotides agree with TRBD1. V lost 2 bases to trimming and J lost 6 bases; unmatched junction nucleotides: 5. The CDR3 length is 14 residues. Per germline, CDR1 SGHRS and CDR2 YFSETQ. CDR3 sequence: CASSLGTGVPEQYF. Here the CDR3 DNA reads TGCGCCAGCAGCTTAGGGACAGGGGTCCCCGAGCAGTACTTC.

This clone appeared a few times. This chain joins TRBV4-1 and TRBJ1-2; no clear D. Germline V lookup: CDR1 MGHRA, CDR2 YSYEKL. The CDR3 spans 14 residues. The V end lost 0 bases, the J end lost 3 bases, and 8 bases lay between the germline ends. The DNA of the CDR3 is TGCGCCAGCAGCCAAGAGAGGGATTACTATGGCTACACCTTC. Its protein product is CASSQERDYYGYTF.

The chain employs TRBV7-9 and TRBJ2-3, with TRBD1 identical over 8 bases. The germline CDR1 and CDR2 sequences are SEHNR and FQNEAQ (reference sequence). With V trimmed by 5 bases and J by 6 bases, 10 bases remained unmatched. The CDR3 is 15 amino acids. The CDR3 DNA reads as TGTGCCAGCAGCCCCGACAGGGGACGGAGGGATACGCAGTATTTT. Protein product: CASSPDRGRRDTQYF.

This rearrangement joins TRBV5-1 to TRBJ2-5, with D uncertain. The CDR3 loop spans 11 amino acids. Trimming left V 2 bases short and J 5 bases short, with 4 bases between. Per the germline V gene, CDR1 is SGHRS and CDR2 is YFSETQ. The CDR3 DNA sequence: TGCGCCAGCAGCTTCCGGGAGACCCAGTACTTC. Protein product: CASSFRETQYF.

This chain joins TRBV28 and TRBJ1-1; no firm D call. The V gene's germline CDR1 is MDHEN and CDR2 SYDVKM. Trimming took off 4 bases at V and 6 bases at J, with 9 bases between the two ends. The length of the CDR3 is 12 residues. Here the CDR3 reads CASSSTPAEAFF. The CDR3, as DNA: TGTGCCAGCAGTTCAACTCCGGCTGAAGCTTTCTTT.

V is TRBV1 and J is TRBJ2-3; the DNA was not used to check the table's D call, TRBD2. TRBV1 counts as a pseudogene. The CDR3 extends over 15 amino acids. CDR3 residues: CTSDGGGDASDTQYF. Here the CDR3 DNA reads TGCACCAGCGACGGGGGGGGAGATGCATCAGATACGCAGTATTTT.

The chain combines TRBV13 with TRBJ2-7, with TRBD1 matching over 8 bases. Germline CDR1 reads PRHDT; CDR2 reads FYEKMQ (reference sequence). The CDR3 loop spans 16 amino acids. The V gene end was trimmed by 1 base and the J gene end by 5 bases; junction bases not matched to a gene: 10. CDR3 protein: CASSLAAGQGIDEQYF. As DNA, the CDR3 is TGTGCCAGCAGCTTAGCGGCTGGACAGGGAATCGACGAGCAGTACTTC.

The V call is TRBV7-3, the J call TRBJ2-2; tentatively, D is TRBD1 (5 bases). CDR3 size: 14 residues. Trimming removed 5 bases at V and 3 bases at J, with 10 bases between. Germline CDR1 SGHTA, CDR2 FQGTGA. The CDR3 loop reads CASSPTGHTGELFF. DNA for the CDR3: TGTGCCAGCAGCCCTACAGGACACACCGGGGAGCTGTTTTTT.

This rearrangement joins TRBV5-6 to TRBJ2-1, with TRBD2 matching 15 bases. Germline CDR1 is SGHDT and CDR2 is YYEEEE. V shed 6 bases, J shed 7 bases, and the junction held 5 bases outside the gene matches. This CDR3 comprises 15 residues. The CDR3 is CASTGLAGGRNEQFF. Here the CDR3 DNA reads TGTGCCAGCACCGGACTAGCGGGAGGGAGAAATGAGCAGTTCTTC.